A single T cell receptor beta chain is shown here with its context. Its antigen remains unknown. Deletions cut 6 bases from V and 3 bases from J, with 11 bases between. Germline CDR1 MNHNY, CDR2 SVGAGI (reference sequence). The CDR3 length is 13 residues. Replicate PCRs for sorted subsets used 200 ng DNA; this equaled 25,000 to 35,000 T cell genomes. Authors' analysis steps: ImmunoSEQ yielded junction-only sequences lacking quality scores, so filtering differed. The repertoire was sequenced with immunoSEQ multiplex PCR; TCRdb's copy has only in-frame clones and lacks some. V, J and clone size are those of that table, while D and trimming were read from the DNA. This sample yields 2.3 million or so clones, of which 93% are seen a single time; 0.39% belongs to the top ten. The data originate from a study of shared clonotypes between healthy human individuals. General study findings and limits: Larger estimated richness was generally seen in naive subsets than in memory subsets.

The clonotype comes from a man aged 18-30 years in good health. Some clones in this sample may be carry-over from other donors' samples. The sequenced material came from naive CD4+ T cells from PBMCs. Subset given: CD45RA+ positively selected. This chain connects TRBV6-6 to TRBJ1-1, with D unresolved. The CDR3 nucleotides read TGTGCCAGCAGCCCGAGGTGGGACACTGAAGCTTTCTTT. It encodes CASSPRWDTEAFF.